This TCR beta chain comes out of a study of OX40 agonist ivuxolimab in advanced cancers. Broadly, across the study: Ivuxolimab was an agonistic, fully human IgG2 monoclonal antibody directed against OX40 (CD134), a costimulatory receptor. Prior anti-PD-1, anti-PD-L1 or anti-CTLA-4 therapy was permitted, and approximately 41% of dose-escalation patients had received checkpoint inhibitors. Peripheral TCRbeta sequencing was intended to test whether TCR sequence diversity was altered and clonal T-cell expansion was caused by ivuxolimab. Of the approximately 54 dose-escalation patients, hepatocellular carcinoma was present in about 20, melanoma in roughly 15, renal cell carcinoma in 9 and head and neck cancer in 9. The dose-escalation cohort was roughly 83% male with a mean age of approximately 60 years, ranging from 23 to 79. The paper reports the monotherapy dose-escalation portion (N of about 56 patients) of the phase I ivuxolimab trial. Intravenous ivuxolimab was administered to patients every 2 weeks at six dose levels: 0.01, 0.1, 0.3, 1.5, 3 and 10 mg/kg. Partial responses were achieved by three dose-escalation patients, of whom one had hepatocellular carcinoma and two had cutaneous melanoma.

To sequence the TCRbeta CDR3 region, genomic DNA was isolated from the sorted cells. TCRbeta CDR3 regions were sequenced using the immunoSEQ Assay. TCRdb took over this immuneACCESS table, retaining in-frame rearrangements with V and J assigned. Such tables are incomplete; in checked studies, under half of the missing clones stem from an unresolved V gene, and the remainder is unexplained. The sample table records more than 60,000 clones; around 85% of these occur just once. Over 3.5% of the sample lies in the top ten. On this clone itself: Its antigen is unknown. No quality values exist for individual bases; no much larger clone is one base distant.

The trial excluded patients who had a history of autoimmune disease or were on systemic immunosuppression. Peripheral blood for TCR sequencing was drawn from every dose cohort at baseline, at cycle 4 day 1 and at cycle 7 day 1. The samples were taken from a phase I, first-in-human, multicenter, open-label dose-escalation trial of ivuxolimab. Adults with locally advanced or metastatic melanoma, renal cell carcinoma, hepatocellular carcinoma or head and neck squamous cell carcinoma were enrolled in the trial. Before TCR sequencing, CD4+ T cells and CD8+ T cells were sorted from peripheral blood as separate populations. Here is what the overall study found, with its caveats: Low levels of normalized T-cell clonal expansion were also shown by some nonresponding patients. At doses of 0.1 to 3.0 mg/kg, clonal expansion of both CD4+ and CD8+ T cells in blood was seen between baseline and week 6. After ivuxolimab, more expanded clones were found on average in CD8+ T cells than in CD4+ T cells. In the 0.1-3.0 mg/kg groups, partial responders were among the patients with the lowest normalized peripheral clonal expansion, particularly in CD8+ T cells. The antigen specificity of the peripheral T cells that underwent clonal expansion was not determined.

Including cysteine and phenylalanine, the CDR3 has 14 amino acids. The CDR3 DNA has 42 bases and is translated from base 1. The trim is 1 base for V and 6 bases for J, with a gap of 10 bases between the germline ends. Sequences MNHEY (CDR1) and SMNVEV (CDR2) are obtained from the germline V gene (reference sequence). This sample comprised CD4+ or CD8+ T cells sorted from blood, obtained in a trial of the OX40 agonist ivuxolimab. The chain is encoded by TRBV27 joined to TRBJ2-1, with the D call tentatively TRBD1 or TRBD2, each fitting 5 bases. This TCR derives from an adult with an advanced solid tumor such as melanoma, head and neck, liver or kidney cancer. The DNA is TGTGCCAGCAGTTTATGGGACCGAAGCAATGAGCAGTTCTTC. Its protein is CASSLWDRSNEQFF.